This paragraph reports one T cell receptor (beta chain). The data originate from a study of regulatory T cells in long-lasting Graves disease. In germline, CDR1 is LGHDT, CDR2 YNNKEL (reference sequence). This CDR3 is 13 amino acids long. V was clipped by 0 bases and J by 10 bases, with 12 bases between them. Construction of TCR beta libraries relied on iRepertoire HTBI primers and on Arm-PCR targeting CDR3 regions. TCRdb fed the multiplex PCR reads into MiXCR, producing one record per CDR3 protein. This table holds about 200,000 distinct CDR3 sequences, less than 20% found once. The sample's time point: newly diagnosed GD, antithyroid drugs for less than 3 months. Extracted RNA from PBMCs served as the source of the TCR library. This sample also belongs to another study, concerning T cells in Graves' hyperthyroidism and ophthalmopathy.

J is TRBJ1-1 and V is TRBV3-1; D is unclear. The clonotype comes from a woman in her 30s with Graves disease. The sequencing here drew on peripheral blood mononuclear cells (PBMCs), taken at new diagnosis, from a patient treated with antithyroid drugs. The CDR3 bases are TGTGCCAGCAGCCAAGAAACGAGGCGAGCAGCTTTCTTT. Translated, it gives CASSQETRRAAFF.